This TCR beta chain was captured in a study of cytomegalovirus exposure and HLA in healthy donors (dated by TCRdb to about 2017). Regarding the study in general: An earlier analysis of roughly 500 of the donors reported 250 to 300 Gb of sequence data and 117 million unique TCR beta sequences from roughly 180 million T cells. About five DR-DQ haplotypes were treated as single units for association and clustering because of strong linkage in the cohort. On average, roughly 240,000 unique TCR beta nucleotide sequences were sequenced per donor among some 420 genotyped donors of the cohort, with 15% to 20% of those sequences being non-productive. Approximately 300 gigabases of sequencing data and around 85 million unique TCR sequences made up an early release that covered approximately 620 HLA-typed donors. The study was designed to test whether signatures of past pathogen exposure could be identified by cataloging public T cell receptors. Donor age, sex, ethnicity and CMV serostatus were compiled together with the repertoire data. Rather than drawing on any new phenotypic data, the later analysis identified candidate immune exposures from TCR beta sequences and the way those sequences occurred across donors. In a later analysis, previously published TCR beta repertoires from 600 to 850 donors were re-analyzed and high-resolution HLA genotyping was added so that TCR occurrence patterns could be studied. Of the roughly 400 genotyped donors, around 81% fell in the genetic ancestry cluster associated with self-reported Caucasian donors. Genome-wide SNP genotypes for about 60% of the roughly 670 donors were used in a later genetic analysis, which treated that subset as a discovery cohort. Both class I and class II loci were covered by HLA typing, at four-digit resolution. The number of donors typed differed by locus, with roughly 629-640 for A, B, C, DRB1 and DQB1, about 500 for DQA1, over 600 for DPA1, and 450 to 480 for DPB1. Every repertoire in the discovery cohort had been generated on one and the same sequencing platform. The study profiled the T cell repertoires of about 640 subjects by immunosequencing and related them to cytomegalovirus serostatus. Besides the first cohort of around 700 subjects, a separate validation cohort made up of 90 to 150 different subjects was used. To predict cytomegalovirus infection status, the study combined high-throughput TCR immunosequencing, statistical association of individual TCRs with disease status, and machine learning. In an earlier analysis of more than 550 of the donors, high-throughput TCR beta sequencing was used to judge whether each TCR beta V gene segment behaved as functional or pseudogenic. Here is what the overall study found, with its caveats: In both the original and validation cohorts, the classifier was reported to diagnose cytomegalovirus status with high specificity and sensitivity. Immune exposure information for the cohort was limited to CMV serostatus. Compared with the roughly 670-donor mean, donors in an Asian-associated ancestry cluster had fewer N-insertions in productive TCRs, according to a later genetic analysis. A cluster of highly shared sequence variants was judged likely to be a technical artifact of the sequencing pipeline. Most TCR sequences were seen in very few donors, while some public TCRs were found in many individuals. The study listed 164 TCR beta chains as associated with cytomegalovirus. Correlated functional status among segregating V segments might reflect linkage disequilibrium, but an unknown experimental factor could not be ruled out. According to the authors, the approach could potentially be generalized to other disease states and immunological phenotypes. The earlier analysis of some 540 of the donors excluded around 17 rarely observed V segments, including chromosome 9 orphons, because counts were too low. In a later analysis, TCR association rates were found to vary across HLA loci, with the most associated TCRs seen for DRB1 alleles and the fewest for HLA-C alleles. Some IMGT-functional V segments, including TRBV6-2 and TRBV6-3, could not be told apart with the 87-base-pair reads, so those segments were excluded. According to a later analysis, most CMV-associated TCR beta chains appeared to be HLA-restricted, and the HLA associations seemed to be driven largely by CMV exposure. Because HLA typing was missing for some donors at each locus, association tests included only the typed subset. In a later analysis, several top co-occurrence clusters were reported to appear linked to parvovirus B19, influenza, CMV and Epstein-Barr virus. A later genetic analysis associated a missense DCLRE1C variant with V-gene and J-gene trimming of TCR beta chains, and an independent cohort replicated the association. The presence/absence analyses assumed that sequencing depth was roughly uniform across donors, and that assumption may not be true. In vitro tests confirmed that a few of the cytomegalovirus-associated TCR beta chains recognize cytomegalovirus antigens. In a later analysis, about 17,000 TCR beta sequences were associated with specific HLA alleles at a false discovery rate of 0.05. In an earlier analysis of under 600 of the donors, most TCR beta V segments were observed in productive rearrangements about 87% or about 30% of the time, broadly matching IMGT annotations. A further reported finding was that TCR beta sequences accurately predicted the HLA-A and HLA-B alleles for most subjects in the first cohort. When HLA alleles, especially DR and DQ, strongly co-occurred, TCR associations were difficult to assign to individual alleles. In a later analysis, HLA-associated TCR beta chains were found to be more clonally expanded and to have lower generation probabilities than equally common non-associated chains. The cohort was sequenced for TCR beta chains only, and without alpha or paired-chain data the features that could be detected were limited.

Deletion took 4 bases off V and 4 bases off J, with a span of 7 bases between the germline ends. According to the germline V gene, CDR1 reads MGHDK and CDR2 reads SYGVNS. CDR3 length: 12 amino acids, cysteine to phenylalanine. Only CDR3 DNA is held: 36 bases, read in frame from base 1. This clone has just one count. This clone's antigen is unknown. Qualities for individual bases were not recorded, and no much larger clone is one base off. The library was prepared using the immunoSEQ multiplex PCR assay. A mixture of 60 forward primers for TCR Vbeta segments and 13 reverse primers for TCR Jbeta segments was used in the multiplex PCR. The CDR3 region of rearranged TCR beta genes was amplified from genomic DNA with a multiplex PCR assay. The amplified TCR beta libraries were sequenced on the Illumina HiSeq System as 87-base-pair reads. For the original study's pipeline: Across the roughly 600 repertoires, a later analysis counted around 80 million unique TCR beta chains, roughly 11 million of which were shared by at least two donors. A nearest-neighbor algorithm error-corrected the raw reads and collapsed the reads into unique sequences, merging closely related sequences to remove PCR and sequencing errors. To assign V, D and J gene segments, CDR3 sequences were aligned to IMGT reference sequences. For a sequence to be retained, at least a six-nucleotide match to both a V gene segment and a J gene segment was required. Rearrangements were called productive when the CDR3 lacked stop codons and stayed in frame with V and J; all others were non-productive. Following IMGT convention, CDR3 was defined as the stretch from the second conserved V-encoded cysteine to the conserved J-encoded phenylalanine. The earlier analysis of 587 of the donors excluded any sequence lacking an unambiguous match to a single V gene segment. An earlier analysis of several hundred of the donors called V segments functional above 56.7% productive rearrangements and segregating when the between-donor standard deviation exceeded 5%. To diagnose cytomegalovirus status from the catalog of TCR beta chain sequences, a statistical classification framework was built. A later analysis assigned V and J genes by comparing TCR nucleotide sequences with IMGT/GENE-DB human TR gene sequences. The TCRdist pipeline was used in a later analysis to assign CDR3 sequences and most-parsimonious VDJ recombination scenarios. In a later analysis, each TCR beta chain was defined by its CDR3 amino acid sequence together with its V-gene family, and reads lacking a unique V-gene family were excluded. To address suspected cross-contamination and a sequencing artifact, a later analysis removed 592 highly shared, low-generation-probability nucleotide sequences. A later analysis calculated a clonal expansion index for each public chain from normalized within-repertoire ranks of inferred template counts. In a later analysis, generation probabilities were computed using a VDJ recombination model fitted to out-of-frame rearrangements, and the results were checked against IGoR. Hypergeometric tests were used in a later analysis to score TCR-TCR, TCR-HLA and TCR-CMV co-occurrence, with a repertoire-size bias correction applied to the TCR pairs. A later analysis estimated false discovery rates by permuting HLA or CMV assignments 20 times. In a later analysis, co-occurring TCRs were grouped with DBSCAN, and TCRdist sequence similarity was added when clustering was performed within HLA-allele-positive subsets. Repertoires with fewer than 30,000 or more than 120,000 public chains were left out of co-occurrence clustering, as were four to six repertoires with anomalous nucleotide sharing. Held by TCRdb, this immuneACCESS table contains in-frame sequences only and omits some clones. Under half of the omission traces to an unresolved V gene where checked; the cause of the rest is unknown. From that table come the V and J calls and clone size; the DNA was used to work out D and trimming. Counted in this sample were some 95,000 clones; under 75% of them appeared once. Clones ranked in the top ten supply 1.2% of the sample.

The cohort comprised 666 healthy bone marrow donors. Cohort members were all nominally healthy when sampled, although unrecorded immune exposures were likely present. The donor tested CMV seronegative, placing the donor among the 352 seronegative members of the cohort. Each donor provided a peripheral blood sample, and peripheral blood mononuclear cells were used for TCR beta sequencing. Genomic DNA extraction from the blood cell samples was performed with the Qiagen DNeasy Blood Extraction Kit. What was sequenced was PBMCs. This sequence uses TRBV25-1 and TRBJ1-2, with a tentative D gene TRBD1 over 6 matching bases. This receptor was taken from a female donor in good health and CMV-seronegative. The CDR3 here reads CASSVDSYGYTF. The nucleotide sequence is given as TGTGCCAGCAGTGTGGACAGCTATGGCTACACCTTC.